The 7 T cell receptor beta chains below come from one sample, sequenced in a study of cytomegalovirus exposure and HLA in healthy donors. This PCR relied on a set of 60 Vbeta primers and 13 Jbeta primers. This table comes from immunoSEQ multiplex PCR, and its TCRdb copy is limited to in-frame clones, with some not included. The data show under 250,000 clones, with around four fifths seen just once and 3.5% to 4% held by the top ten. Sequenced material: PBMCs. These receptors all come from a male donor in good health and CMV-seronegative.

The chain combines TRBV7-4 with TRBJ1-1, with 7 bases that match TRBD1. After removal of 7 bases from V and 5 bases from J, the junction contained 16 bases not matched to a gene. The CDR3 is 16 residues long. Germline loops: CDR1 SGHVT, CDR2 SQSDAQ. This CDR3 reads CASNFRRDRKGTEAFF. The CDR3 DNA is TGTGCCAGCAACTTCCGCCGGGACAGAAAGGGGACTGAAGCTTTCTTT.

The CDR3 region has the DNA TGTGCCAGCAGCCAAGTAATTATCGGGGAGCTGTTTTTT. This gives the protein CASSQVIIGELFF. This chain uses TRBV14 with TRBJ2-2; D ambiguous. This CDR3 region has 13 residues. V was trimmed by 1 base and J by 7 bases, leaving 7 bases between them. CDR1 SGHDN and CDR2 FVKESK come from the germline V gene. The variable domain in full, completed from reference TRBV14 and TRBJ2-2, reads EAGVTQFPSHSVIEKGQTVTLRCDPISGHDNLYWYRRVMGKEIKFLLHFVKESKQDESGMPNNRFLAERTGGTYSTLKVQPAELEDSGVYFCASSQVIIGELFFGEGSRLTVL.

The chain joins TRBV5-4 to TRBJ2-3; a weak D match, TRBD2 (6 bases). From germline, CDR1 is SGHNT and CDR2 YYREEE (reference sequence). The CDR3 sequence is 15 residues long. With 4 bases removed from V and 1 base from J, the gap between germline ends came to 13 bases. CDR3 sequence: CASSKGGVGTDTQYF. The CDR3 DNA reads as TGTGCCAGCAGCAAAGGCGGGGTTGGCACAGATACGCAGTATTTT. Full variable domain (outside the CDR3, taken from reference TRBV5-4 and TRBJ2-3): ETGVTQSPTHLIKTRGQQVTLRCSSQSGHNTVSWYQQALGQGPQFIFQYYREEENGRGNFPPRFSGLQFPNYSSELNVNALELDDSALYLCASSKGGVGTDTQYFGPGTRLTVL.

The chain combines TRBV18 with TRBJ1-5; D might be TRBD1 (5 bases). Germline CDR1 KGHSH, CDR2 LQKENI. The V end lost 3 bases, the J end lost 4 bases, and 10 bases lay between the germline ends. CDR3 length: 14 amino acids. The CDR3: CASSPGEGNQPQHF. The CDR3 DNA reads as TGTGCCAGCTCACCGGGGGAGGGGAATCAGCCCCAGCATTTT.

The CDR3 loop reads CASRPGTGFGAFF. The CDR3, as DNA: TGCGCCAGCAGGCCCGGGACAGGGTTTGGGGCTTTCTTT. This rearrangement joins TRBV5-1 to TRBJ1-1, with 9 bases that match TRBD1. Trimming removed 5 bases from V and 11 bases from J; junction bases left unmatched: 10. This CDR3 contains 13 residues. The V gene's germline CDR1 is SGHRS and CDR2 YFSETQ.

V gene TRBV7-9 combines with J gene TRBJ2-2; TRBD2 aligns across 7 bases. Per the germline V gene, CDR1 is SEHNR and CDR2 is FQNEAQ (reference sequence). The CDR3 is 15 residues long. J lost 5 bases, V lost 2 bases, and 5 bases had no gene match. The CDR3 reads CASSLSAGETGELFF. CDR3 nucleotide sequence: TGTGCCAGCAGCTTAAGCGCGGGAGAAACCGGGGAGCTGTTTTTT.

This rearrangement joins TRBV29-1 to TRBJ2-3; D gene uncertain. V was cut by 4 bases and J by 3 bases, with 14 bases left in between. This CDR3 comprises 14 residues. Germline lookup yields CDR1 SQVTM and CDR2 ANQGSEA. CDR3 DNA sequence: TGCAGCGTTGGGGCGACGGTTAAGACAGATACGCAGTATTTT. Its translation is CSVGATVKTDTQYF.